The present T cell receptor (beta chain) was sequenced within a study of T cell responses to AZD1222 COVID-19 vaccine (dated by TCRdb to the early 2020s). Regarding the complete study: TCR sequencing covered more than 230 trial participants: 200 to 210 given two doses of AZD1222 and 26 given two doses of MenACWY control vaccine. Trial participants were enrolled by age into subgroups of 18-55, 56-69 and 70-plus years, and around 150, 29 and 61 TCR-sequenced participants, respectively, were included in these subgroups.

In regard to this clone: This clone's antigen is unknown. No base qualities exist here, and no much larger clone lies one base off it.

The sample's time point label is to be understood as: sample from adult after SARS-CoV-2 infection, after symptom onset. Two convalescent COVID-19 patients, sampled after symptom onset from adults with prior SARS-CoV-2 infection, were also TCR-sequenced for comparison. V loses 7 bases, J loses 1 base, and the germline ends lie 10 bases apart. Sequences MDHEN (CDR1) and SYDVKM (CDR2) are obtained from the germline V gene. From the cysteine through the phenylalanine, the CDR3 covers 13 amino acids. Left in the record is the CDR3 DNA by itself, 39 bases read in frame from the first base. The CDR3 regions of human TCRbeta chains were analyzed by immunosequencing. Processing in the source paper ran as follows. Repertoire TCRs were checked for matches against a reference library of SARS-CoV-2-specific TCRs that had been generated using the MIRA antigen-specificity platform. Breadth meant the fraction of unique TCRs that were SARS-CoV-2-associated, whereas depth meant the fraction of total T cells that were SARS-CoV-2-associated. Using the MIRA data, each spike-specific TCR was mapped to the spike region that the TCR reacts to and placed in a CD4 or CD8 class. Log10-transformed breadth and depth values were compared by one-way ANOVA with Sidak's multiple comparisons tests. The table comes from immuneACCESS by way of TCRdb, which keeps in-frame sequences with V and J called. Part of the clones is missing from these tables; in studies checked, under half for an unresolved V gene and the rest for unknown reasons. That table furnishes V, J and clone size, whereas the DNA furnished D and trimming. This sample comprises 140,000 to 150,000 clones, 85% to 95% of them detected only once. The ten largest clones take up roughly an eighth of the sample.

The study at large found these results: The whole spike protein was spanned by vaccine-associated CD4 TCRs, and dominant responses were seen in regions 160-218 and 743-854. In the small 56-69-year group, the increase in depth fell short of significance, most likely because of low power. Because no day 14 peak-response samples were available, repertoires were characterized only after the peak T cell response. Reportedly, almost half of the unique spike-specific TCRs recognized epitopes lying outside the regions that are mutated in the B.1.351 and B.1.1.7 variants. A significant rise in spike-specific TCR breadth and depth was observed after two AZD1222 doses relative to day 0 and relative to MenACWY recipients. Participants were mostly white British and included more females than males, and it was suggested by the authors that clonal diversity may have been underestimated. Conclusions about previously exposed vaccinees are limited because only six or seven AZD1222 recipients were SARS-CoV-2 seropositive at baseline.

Here the sequenced sample was peripheral blood, taken after recovery from COVID-19. The V and J segments used are TRBV28 and TRBJ1-1; D gene: possibly TRBD1, on 5 matching bases. The receptor was isolated from an adult who had recovered from COVID-19. At the DNA level, the sequence is TGTGCCAGCATCTTCACAGGGAACACTGAAGCTTTCTTT. Its protein product is CASIFTGNTEAFF.